These T cell receptor beta chains were read from a single sample in a study of metastatic and nonmetastatic thyroid tumors. TCRdb recomputed clones from the PCR reads via MiXCR. Found here are several thousand clones, over 12% of them singletons; the top ten hold 4.5% to 6%. The sample consisted of blood. These receptors were taken from a female donor with papillary thyroid cancer or a benign thyroid nodule (not recorded which). Some clones in this sample may be carry-over from other donors' samples. CDR3s include the opening cysteine and the closing phenylalanine or tryptophan. A D gene is named only where the DNA matches it firmly. The size entry is marked missing in some rows and otherwise reads once, few, many or a size class.

clone size | D gene | J gene | V gene | CDR3 length | CDR3 protein
many | TRBD2 | TRBJ2-3 | TRBV6-4 | 15 | CASSDSYGGVDTQYF
medium-sized | . | TRBJ1-2 | TRBV20-1 | 13 | CSATQGTQEDYTF
. | . | TRBJ1-1 | TRBV20-1 | 15 | CSAQVRWRMDAEAFF
medium-sized | . | TRBJ1-5 | TRBV20-1 | 14 | CSAGHTSLWQPQHF
many | TRBD1 | TRBJ2-5 | TRBV7-7 | 15 | CASSLIGTGPETQYF
many | . | TRBJ2-5 | TRBV7-2 | 17 | CASSHSGTRGIQETQYF
many | TRBD1 | TRBJ2-7 | TRBV20-1 | 15 | CSARRQGFLSYEQYF
medium-sized | TRBD2 | TRBJ2-7 | TRBV6-1 | 16 | CASSDYTGTSEYEQYF
many | . | TRBJ1-2 | TRBV2 | 12 | CASSDTVYGYTF
many | . | TRBJ1-2 | TRBV18 | 14 | CASSLRQDPEGYTF
many | . | TRBJ2-1 | TRBV4-3 | 16 | CASSQDYRGIGNEQFF
many | . | TRBJ2-7 | TRBV20-1 | 14 | CSVGLVGEGYEQYF
medium-sized | . | TRBJ2-2 | TRBV27 | 16 | CASGGRRASNTGELFF
many | TRBD1 | TRBJ2-1 | TRBV5-6 | 14 | CASTLTGQRNEQFF
. | . | TRBJ2-2 | TRBV6-1 | 15 | CASSALRSGAGELFF
few | . | TRBJ1-2 | TRBV28 | 14 | CASSFGFHNYGYTF
medium-sized | . | TRBJ2-7 | TRBV27 | 15 | CASSSRSAPSYEQYF
many | TRBD2 | TRBJ2-7 | TRBV12-3/TRBV12-4 | 14 | CASSPSGLYYEQYF
. | . | TRBJ1-6 | TRBV18 | 13 | CASSPGLNSPLHF
. | . | TRBJ2-7 | TRBV7-2 | 14 | CASSLTGDSYEQYF
many | TRBD1 | TRBJ1-6 | TRBV7-9 | 14 | CASRWDSLNSPLHF
many | . | TRBJ2-4 | TRBV12-3/TRBV12-4 | 8 | CATFRVNF
many | . | TRBJ2-7 | TRBV12-3/TRBV12-4 | 11 | CASSFLGEQYF
. | . | TRBJ1-2 | TRBV24-1 | 14 | CVTSYTGGGDGYTF
few | TRBD2 | TRBJ2-7 | TRBV7-9 | 13 | CASTGLDSYEQYF
. | . | TRBJ2-3 | TRBV30 | 11 | CAWGAGDTQYF
large | TRBD1 | TRBJ2-1 | TRBV6-1 | 14 | CASRWDRGRGEQFF
medium-sized | . | TRBJ2-1 | TRBV27 | 12 | CASGGAYNEQFF
once | TRBD2 | TRBJ2-1 | TRBV9 | 15 | CASSRAGGTFNEQFF
. | TRBD1 | TRBJ1-1 | TRBV15 | 20 | CATSRDQGSPGQLMNTEAFF
. | TRBD1 | TRBJ1-2 | TRBV12-3/TRBV12-4 | 15 | CASSFGGTGGYGYTF
few | . | TRBJ2-3 | TRBV12-3/TRBV12-4 | 17 | CARTPYSSLKNTDTQYF
medium-sized | . | TRBJ2-2 | TRBV28 | 14 | CASSLLYPTGELFF
medium-sized | . | TRBJ1-6 | TRBV7-2 | 14 | CASSLTGSSRPLHF
. | . | TRBJ2-1 | TRBV28 | 11 | CASSPRLRQFF
medium-sized | . | TRBJ2-7 | TRBV28 | 12 | CASSFTVGEQYF
medium-sized | . | TRBJ1-5 | TRBV20-1 | 15 | CSARSGTASAQPQHF
. | . | TRBJ2-1 | TRBV6-4 | 16 | CASSDSVEGPGNEQFF
. | . | TRBJ2-7 | TRBV11-2 | 17 | CASSPGRGGRPGYEQYF
few | TRBD1 | TRBJ1-6 | TRBV6-1 | 15 | CASRSYRGHNSHLHF
few | . | TRBJ2-1 | TRBV28 | 15 | CASSPSGSGGNEQFF